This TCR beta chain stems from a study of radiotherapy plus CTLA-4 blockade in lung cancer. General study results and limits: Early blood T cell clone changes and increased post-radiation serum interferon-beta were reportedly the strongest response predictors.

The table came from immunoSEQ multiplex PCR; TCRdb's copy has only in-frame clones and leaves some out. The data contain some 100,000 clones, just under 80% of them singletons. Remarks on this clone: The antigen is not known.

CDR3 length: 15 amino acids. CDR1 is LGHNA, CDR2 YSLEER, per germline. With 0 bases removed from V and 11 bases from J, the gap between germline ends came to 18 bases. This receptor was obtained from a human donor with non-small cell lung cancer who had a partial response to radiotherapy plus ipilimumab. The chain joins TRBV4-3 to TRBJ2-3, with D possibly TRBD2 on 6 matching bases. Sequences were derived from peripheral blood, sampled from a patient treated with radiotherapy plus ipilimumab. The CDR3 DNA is TGCGCCAGCAGCCAAGAAATCGGGAGCGGCACAGGGCAGTATTTT. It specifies CASSQEIGSGTGQYF.